What follows are 28 T cell receptor beta chains derived from one specimen sequenced in a study of cytomegalovirus exposure and HLA in healthy donors. This PCR relied on a set of 60 Vbeta primers and 13 Jbeta primers. Using immunoSEQ multiplex PCR, the repertoire was profiled, and TCRdb retains in-frame clones only, with some absent. The data show 100,000 or so clones, around 80% seen once. The sample comprised PBMCs. The receptors stem from a man aged 35-49 years in good health and CMV-seronegative.

Here the CDR3 reads CASSLALGQGATEAFF. The CDR3, as DNA: TGTGCCAGCAGCTTAGCGCTTGGGCAGGGGGCTACTGAAGCTTTCTTT. V and J are TRBV7-2 and TRBJ1-1; 8 nucleotides line up with TRBD1. V gave up 0 bases and J gave up 5 bases; unmatched junction bases: 8. Germline lookup yields CDR1 SGHTA and CDR2 FQGNSA. This CDR3 spans 16 amino acids.

V and J are TRBV4-1 and TRBJ1-6; the D is unclear. CDR1 MGHRA and CDR2 YSYEKL come from the germline V gene. V dropped 3 bases and J dropped 7 bases, with 13 bases sitting between them. CDR3 length: 15 residues. The CDR3 DNA sequence: TGCGCCAGCAGCCAGGAGGAAAGGAGGAATTCACCCCTCCACTTT. Translated: CASSQEERRNSPLHF.

The chain combines TRBV2 with TRBJ2-7; the match to TRBD2 covers 11 bases. Looked up from germline, CDR1 is SNHLY and CDR2 is FYNNEI. The J segment lost 3 bases and the V segment lost 4 bases, leaving 2 bases of the junction unmatched. The CDR3 is made up of 14 amino acids. CDR3 bases: TGTGCCAGCAGTGGACTAGCGGGGTTCTACGAGCAGTACTTC. Its protein product is CASSGLAGFYEQYF.

The genes are TRBV5-6 and TRBJ2-2; TRBD2 aligns across 14 bases. Germline CDR1 and CDR2: SGHDT and YYEEEE. V dropped 4 bases and J dropped 3; count of bases not matched to a gene: 11. The CDR3 spans 19 residues. The CDR3: CASSGTRLAGGPHTGELFF. For the CDR3, the DNA is TGTGCCAGCAGCGGCACCCGACTAGCGGGGGGGCCACACACCGGGGAGCTGTTTTTT.

This chain uses TRBV5-4 with TRBJ1-2, with a possible D match to TRBD1 (6 bases). The CDR3 totals 15 residues. Germline assignment: CDR1 SGHNT and CDR2 YYREEE (reference sequence). The V end was cut by 2 bases, the J end by 3 bases, with 14 bases between. CDR3 loop: CASSLIRDNDYGYTF. The CDR3 nucleotides read TGTGCCAGCAGCTTAATCCGGGACAATGACTATGGCTACACCTTC.

The rearrangement joins TRBV4-3 to TRBJ1-2, with D perhaps matching TRBD1 (6 bases). Trimming shortened V by 4 bases and J by 5 bases, and 20 bases separated the two germline ends. The length of the CDR3 is 16 residues. CDR1 is LGHNA, CDR2 YSLEER, per germline. DNA for the CDR3: TGCGCCAGCAGCCCCGGACAGTTGATAGGAGGATATGGCTACACCTTC. Its translation: CASSPGQLIGGYGYTF.

The chain recombines TRBV18 with TRBJ1-1, with D possibly being TRBD1 (5 bases). V gave up 3 bases and J gave up 4 bases, with 6 bases separating them. The CDR3 is 12 amino acids. Germline CDR1 and CDR2: KGHSH and LQKENI. CDR3 coding DNA: TGTGCCAGCTCACCTCAGGGCACTGAAGCTTTCTTT. Translation: CASSPQGTEAFF. Combining the CDR3 with reference TRBV18 and TRBJ1-1 gives the whole variable domain NAGVMQNPRHLVRRRGQEARLRCSPMKGHSHVYWYRQLPEEGLKFMVYLQKENIIDESGMPKERFSAEFPKEGPSILRIQQVVRGDSAAYFCASSPQGTEAFFGQGTRLTVV.

CDR3 in DNA: TGTGCCAGCAGCTCGAGGACTAGCGGGGGGTACAATGAGCAGTTCTTC. Its translation: CASSSRTSGGYNEQFF. The chain couples TRBV13 to TRBJ2-1; 14 bases fit TRBD2. V gave up 4 bases and J gave up 4 bases; unmatched junction bases: 3. The CDR3 has 16 residues. Germline CDR1 and CDR2: PRHDT and FYEKMQ (reference sequence). The variable domain in full, completed from reference TRBV13 and TRBJ2-1, reads AAGVIQSPRHLIKEKRETATLKCYPIPRHDTVYWYQQGPGQDPQFLISFYEKMQSDKGSIPDRFSAQQFSDYHSELNMSSLELGDSALYFCASSSRTSGGYNEQFFGPGTRLTVL.

The chain couples TRBV7-6 to TRBJ1-6; 7 bases align to TRBD1. V shed 4 bases and J 4 bases; nucleotides not matched to a gene: 4. This CDR3 has 15 residues. CDR1 and CDR2 (germline): SGHVS, FNYEAQ. The CDR3 here is CASSYQTGYNSPLHF. As DNA, the CDR3 is TGTGCCAGCAGCTACCAGACAGGGTATAATTCACCCCTCCACTTT. The full variable domain, its missing parts supplied by reference TRBV7-6 and TRBJ1-6, is GAGVSQSPRYKVTKRGQDVALRCDPISGHVSLYWYRQALGQGPEFLTYFNYEAQQDKSGLPNDRFSAERPEGSISTLTIQRTEQRDSAMYRCASSYQTGYNSPLHFGNGTRLTVT.

The V and J genes are TRBV5-5 and TRBJ1-4; TRBD1 is a possible D gene (5 bases). The germline CDR1 and CDR2 sequences are SGHKS and YYEKEE (reference sequence). V lost 2 bases and J 1 base, leaving 6 bases between the germline ends. CDR3 length: 14 residues. In nucleotides, the CDR3 is TGTGCCAGCAGCTTAAGGGGAACTAATGAAAAACTGTTTTTT. It specifies CASSLRGTNEKLFF.

Here the CDR3 DNA reads TGCGCCAGCAGCTTGGATACAGGGGATAATTCACCCCTCCACTTT. Encoded protein: CASSLDTGDNSPLHF. The rearrangement links TRBV5-1 to TRBJ1-6, with TRBD1 matching over 7 bases. Germline V gene data show CDR1 as SGHRS and CDR2 as YFSETQ. The CDR3 spans 15 residues. Trimming cost V 0 bases and J 5 bases; bases outside gene matches: 2.

The chain combines TRBV6-5 with TRBJ1-6, with TRBD1 identical over 7 bases. The CDR3 extends over 16 amino acids. Losses at the gene ends were 2 bases for V and 6 bases for J; bases not matched to a gene: 7. Germline lookup yields CDR1 MNHEY and CDR2 SVGAGI. The CDR3 is CASSYAFGTANSPLHF. The CDR3 nucleotides are TGTGCCAGCAGTTACGCATTCGGGACAGCTAATTCACCCCTCCACTTT.

The V and J genes are TRBV21-1 and TRBJ1-5; the listed D gene, TRBD1, was not tested against the DNA. TRBV21-1 is listed as a pseudogene. The CDR3 is made up of 16 amino acids. CDR3 region: CASSKVWHRSNQPQHF. DNA for the CDR3: TGTGCCAGCAGCAAAGTATGGCACCGATCGAATCAGCCCCAGCATTTT.

The V call is TRBV4-3, the J call TRBJ1-2; D remains ambiguous. The germline CDR1 and CDR2 sequences are LGHNA and YSLEER. CDR3 size: 13 residues. Between the trimmed V and J ends, which lost 1 base and 8 bases, there was a span of 11 bases. The CDR3 region is CASSQGSARGYTF. The CDR3 DNA reads TGCGCCAGCAGCCAAGGTAGTGCACGAGGCTACACCTTC.

V usage is TRBV19 and J usage is TRBJ1-6; possible D gene TRBD1, 5 bases. V was clipped by 3 bases and J by 6 bases, with 9 bases between them. The CDR3 consists of 14 residues. Germline V CDR1 and CDR2: LNHDA, SQIVND (reference sequence). CDR3 region: CASSIGQGNSPLHF. In DNA form, the CDR3 reads TGTGCCAGTAGTATTGGGCAGGGTAATTCACCCCTCCACTTT.

V and J are TRBV2 and TRBJ1-6; D is possibly TRBD1 (5 bases). This CDR3 region has 14 residues. Trimming cost V 6 bases and J 6 bases, with 12 bases left between them. Germline V gene sequence: CDR1 SNHLY, CDR2 FYNNEI. The CDR3 protein is CASSPTARNSPLHF. The CDR3 coding sequence is TGTGCCAGCAGCCCGACAGCCCGTAATTCACCCCTCCACTTT.

The V call is TRBV2, the J call TRBJ2-7; a possible D gene is TRBD1 (6 bases). CDR1 and CDR2 (germline): SNHLY, FYNNEI. Deletions cut 4 bases from V and 4 bases from J, with 14 bases between. The CDR3 loop spans 14 amino acids. The CDR3 nucleotides are TGTGCCAGCAGTGGGGGGCAGGGCGGATACGAGCAGTACTTC. Its protein is CASSGGQGGYEQYF.

The V call is TRBV4-3, the J call TRBJ2-2, with TRBD1 matching 8 bases. CDR3 length equals 16 residues. Germline CDR1 reads LGHNA; CDR2 reads YSLEER. After removal of 0 bases from V and 6 bases from J, the junction contained 6 bases not matched to a gene. CDR3 loop: CASSQDPRGPSGELFF. The CDR3 region has the DNA TGCGCCAGCAGCCAAGATCCCAGGGGGCCATCCGGGGAGCTGTTTTTT.

With respect to this clone: Other DNA variants within this sample encode the same CDR3. The CDR3 loop is CASSFGGNQPQHF. DNA of the CDR3: TGTGCCAGCAGTTTTGGAGGGAATCAGCCCCAGCATTTT. The chain carries TRBV28 and TRBJ1-5; D is ambiguous. The CDR3 length is 13 residues. Between the trimmed V and J ends, which lost 3 bases and 4 bases, there was a span of 7 bases. Germline values: CDR1 MDHEN, CDR2 SYDVKM.

About this clone: One end of the junction is discordant with germline, which a read error may explain. The rearrangement uses TRBV19 and TRBJ2-2; 7 nucleotides align to TRBD2. The CDR3 length is 14 residues. The germline V gene has CDR1 LNHDA and CDR2 SQIVND (reference sequence). CDR3 nucleotide sequence: TGTGCCAGTAGTTCGGGACTAAACACCGGGAAGCTGTTTTTT. Translation: CASSSGLNTGKLFF.

The chain combines TRBV5-4 with TRBJ2-1; 10 nucleotides match TRBD2. There are 16 residues in the CDR3. Trimming cost V 4 bases and J 8 bases; bases outside gene matches: 12. CDR1 and CDR2 (germline): SGHNT, YYREEE (reference sequence). Here the CDR3 DNA reads TGTGCCAGCAGCCTGGCGGGAGCGGGGGGGCGGCATGAGCAGTTCTTC. It translates to CASSLAGAGGRHEQFF.

The chain employs TRBV5-6 and TRBJ2-7; D ambiguous. Germline CDR1 is SGHDT and CDR2 is YYEEEE. V was clipped by 0 bases and J by 3 bases, with 10 bases between them. CDR3 length equals 14 residues. CDR3 loop: CASSLDGTGYEQYF. CDR3 nucleotides: TGTGCCAGCAGCTTGGATGGTACTGGCTACGAGCAGTACTTC.

The chain recombines TRBV7-9 with TRBJ2-7, with D possibly being TRBD2 (5 bases). This CDR3 spans 13 amino acids. The germline CDR1 and CDR2 sequences are SEHNR and FQNEAQ (reference sequence). V was shortened by 6 bases and J by 4 bases, with 13 bases between the two germline ends. CDR3 coding DNA: TGTGCCAGCAGTTACTCTTCGGGATACGAGCAGTACTTC. Amino acid sequence: CASSYSSGYEQYF.

The V and J genes are TRBV15 and TRBJ1-5; 11 bases align to TRBD1. The CDR3 is 16 amino acids. Germline-derived CDR1 and CDR2 are LNHNV and YYDKDF (reference sequence). V was pared by 2 bases and J by 6 bases, with 6 bases of the junction left unmatched. CDR3 residues: CATSRPGTGGGQPQHF. The CDR3 nucleotides read TGTGCCACCAGCAGACCAGGGACAGGGGGAGGTCAGCCCCAGCATTTT.

In nucleotides, the CDR3 is TGTGCCAGCAGCGCAGTCGGGGGGAGCTCCTACAATGAGCAGTTCTTC. This codes for CASSAVGGSSYNEQFF. The V gene is TRBV7-2, the J gene TRBJ2-1, with TRBD2 matching 7 bases. Germline-derived CDR1 and CDR2 are SGHTA and FQGNSA. Trimming took 5 bases from V and 0 from J; bases not matched to a gene: 7. This CDR3 comprises 16 residues. Using reference TRBV7-2 and TRBJ2-1 for the parts outside the CDR3, the full variable domain is GAGVSQSPSNKVTEKGKDVELRCDPISGHTALYWYRQSLGQGLEFLIYFQGNSAPDKSGLPSDRFSAERTGGSVSTLTIQRTQQEDSAVYLCASSAVGGSSYNEQFFGPGTRLTVL.

CDR3 nucleotides: TGCAGCGGAGGGACACGCCAAGAGACCCAGTACTTC. This gives the protein CSGGTRQETQYF. This rearrangement joins TRBV29-1 to TRBJ2-5, with D maybe TRBD1 (6 bases). The germline CDR1 and CDR2 sequences are SQVTM and ANQGSEA. Trimming removed 7 bases from V and 1 base from J, with 10 bases in between. The CDR3 is 12 amino acids.

The chain has TRBV19 and TRBJ2-3; 9 nucleotides align to TRBD1. The germline gives CDR1 LNHDA, CDR2 SQIVND (reference sequence). This CDR3 has 13 residues. V shed 0 bases, J shed 9 bases, and the junction held 1 base outside the gene matches. The CDR3 nucleotides read TGTGCCAGTAGTATAGACGGGACAGGGACGCAGTATTTT. Its translation: CASSIDGTGTQYF.

The rearrangement uses TRBV7-9 and TRBJ1-6; D uncertain. Germline CDR1 SEHNR, CDR2 FQNEAQ (reference sequence). The CDR3 has 14 amino acids. The V end lost 1 base, the J end lost 9 bases, and 10 bases lay between the germline ends. The CDR3, as DNA: TGTGCCAGCAGCTTAGGAGGGAATGGTTCACCCCTCCACTTT. Translated: CASSLGGNGSPLHF. Based on the CDR3 plus reference TRBV7-9 and TRBJ1-6, the full variable domain is DTGVSQNPRHKITKRGQNVTFRCDPISEHNRLYWYRQTLGQGPEFLTYFQNEAQLEKSRLLSDRFSAERPKGSFSTLEIQRTEQGDSAMYLCASSLGGNGSPLHFGNGTRLTVT.